The present entry profiles one T cell receptor beta chain with its context. Its ends do not fully match the called genes, so a read error is possible. One entry per CDR3 protein, called by TCRdb with MiXCR from the RT-PCR reads. This repertoire shows approximately 720,000 distinct CDR3 sequences, 12% to 15% found once; its top ten account for 3% to 4.5%. Germline V gene lookup returns CDR1 SGHVS and CDR2 FNYEAQ. The CDR3 length is 13 residues. Source material: memory CD4+ T cells from blood. The TCR originated in a female donor in good health, serving as a healthy control. This sequence joins TRBV7-6 and TRBJ2-7, with D uncertain. The CDR3 is CASSLEVEDSLRF. As DNA, the CDR3 is TGTGCCAGCAGCTTAGAGGTTGAAGACTCGCTACGCTTC. Variable domain in full (rest from reference TRBV7-6 and TRBJ2-7): GAGVSQSPRYKVTKRGQDVALRCDPISGHVSLYWYRQALGQGPEFLTYFNYEAQQDKSGLPNDRFSAERPEGSISTLTIQRTEQRDSAMYRCASSLEVEDSLRFGPGTRLTVT.